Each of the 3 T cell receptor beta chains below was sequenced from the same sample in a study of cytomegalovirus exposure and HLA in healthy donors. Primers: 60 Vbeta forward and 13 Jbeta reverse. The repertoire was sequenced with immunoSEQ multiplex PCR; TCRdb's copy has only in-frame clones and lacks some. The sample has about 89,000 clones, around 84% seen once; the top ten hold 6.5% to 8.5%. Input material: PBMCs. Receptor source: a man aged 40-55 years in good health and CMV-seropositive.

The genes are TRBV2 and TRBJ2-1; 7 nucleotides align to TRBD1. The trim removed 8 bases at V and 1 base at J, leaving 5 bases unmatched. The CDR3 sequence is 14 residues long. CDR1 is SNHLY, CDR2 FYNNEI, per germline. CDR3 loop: CASCRQGSYNEQFF. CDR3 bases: TGTGCCAGCTGCCGACAGGGTTCCTACAATGAGCAGTTCTTC.

The CDR3, as DNA: TGTGCCAGCAGCTTGGAACTACCCGGCTACGAGCAGTACTTC. This translates into CASSLELPGYEQYF. The chain combines TRBV5-5 with TRBJ2-7; D is ambiguous. CDR1 is SGHKS, CDR2 YYEKEE, per germline (reference sequence). Trimming cost V 0 bases and J 3 bases, with 10 bases left between them. There are 14 residues in the CDR3.

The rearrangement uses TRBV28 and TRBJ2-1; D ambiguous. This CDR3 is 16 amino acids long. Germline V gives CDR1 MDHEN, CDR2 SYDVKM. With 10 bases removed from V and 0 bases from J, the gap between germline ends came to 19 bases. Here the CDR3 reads CATNPYYVSSYNEQFF. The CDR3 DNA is TGTGCCACCAACCCTTACTACGTCAGCTCCTACAATGAGCAGTTCTTC.